A selection of T cell receptor beta chains follows, all from one sample in a study of response to subunit inactivated influenza vaccine. TCRdb re-derived calls from the RT-PCR reads in MiXCR, one entry per CDR3 protein. The data show 560,000 or so distinct CDR3 sequences, approximately 7.7% seen once. The sample was PBMCs from blood, taken less than 30 months after vaccination. The origin of the receptors is a man aged 45 to 75 who received an inactivated influenza vaccine. Both conserved end residues are part of each CDR3. Each record gives: J gene, clone size, D gene, V gene, CDR3 protein, CDR3 DNA. The D gene is left open where the match is weak. Expanded clones get a size class; other rows say once, few or many, or leave the size out.

>TRBJ2-2|.|.|TRBV6-2/TRBV6-3
CASSFLSPRNTGELFF
TGTGCCAGCAGTTTCCTCTCGCCCAGAAACACCGGGGAGCTGTTTTTT
>TRBJ2-7|many|.|TRBV6-6
CASSPTIHEQYF
TGTGCCAGCAGTCCCACAATCCACGAGCAGTACTTC
>TRBJ2-1|many|.|TRBV20-1
CSASLSNNEQFF
TGCAGTGCTAGCCTCAGTAACAATGAGCAGTTCTTC
>TRBJ1-1|few|TRBD1|TRBV7-9
CASSLRTGVMNTEAFF
TGTGCCAGCAGCTTACGGACAGGGGTGATGAACACTGAAGCTTTCTTT
>TRBJ2-1|many|.|TRBV12-3/TRBV12-4
CASSPGGLLQDNEQFF
TGTGCCAGCAGTCCCGGGGGGCTCCTTCAGGACAATGAGCAGTTCTTC
>TRBJ2-5|few|.|TRBV5-1
CASSTGRMAETQYF
TGCGCCAGCAGCACGGGCCGGATGGCAGAGACCCAGTACTTC
>TRBJ1-1|.|.|TRBV4-2
CASSREGRKNTEAFF
TGTGCCAGCAGCCGGGAGGGACGGAAGAACACTGAAGCTTTCTTT
>TRBJ2-3|few|.|TRBV6-1
CASSPTGDRMGDTQYF
TGTGCCAGCAGCCCCACCGGGGACCGTATGGGGGATACGCAGTATTTT
>TRBJ1-4|.|TRBD1|TRBV5-1
CASSKQGGNEKLFF
TGCGCCAGCAGCAAACAGGGGGGCAATGAAAAACTGTTTTTT
>TRBJ2-1|many|TRBD1|TRBV7-9
CASSFQGALDDEQFF
TGTGCCAGCAGCTTCCAGGGGGCTTTAGACGATGAGCAGTTCTTC
>TRBJ2-5|few|TRBD1|TRBV11-2
CASSSISRDRETQYF
TGTGCCAGCAGCTCAATAAGCCGGGACAGAGAGACCCAGTACTTC
>TRBJ2-4|many|.|TRBV7-8
CASSLEGRRRLAKNIQYF
TGTGCCAGCAGCTTAGAGGGGCGACGGAGACTAGCCAAAAACATTCAGTACTTC
>TRBJ2-1|.|.|TRBV23-1
CATPPPGSSYNEQFF
TGCGCCACTCCTCCTCCGGGGAGCTCCTACAATGAGCAGTTCTTC
>TRBJ2-3|.|TRBD2|TRBV7-9
CASSLERGLVTDTQYF
TGTGCCAGCAGCTTAGAGAGGGGACTAGTGACAGATACGCAGTATTTT
>TRBJ1-2|few|.|TRBV29-1
CSVANTDYGYTF
TGCAGCGTTGCGAACACGGACTATGGCTACACCTTC
>TRBJ1-4|few|TRBD1|TRBV7-9
CASSSPGQGNEKLFF
TGTGCCAGCAGCTCGCCGGGACAGGGGAATGAAAAACTGTTTTTT
>TRBJ1-1|.|.|TRBV4-2
CASSQDGGIDTEAFF
TGTGCCAGCAGCCAAGATGGAGGGATCGACACTGAAGCTTTCTTT
>TRBJ2-5|few|.|TRBV5-1
CASSRGSLGALETQYF
TGCGCCAGCAGCCGAGGTTCCCTTGGGGCCCTAGAGACCCAGTACTTC
>TRBJ2-1|many|.|TRBV7-8
CASSLYGEQFF
TGTGCCAGCAGCTTATACGGTGAGCAGTTCTTC
>TRBJ2-4|.|.|TRBV20-1
CSASSGGAAKNIQYF
TGCAGTGCTAGTTCTGGGGGCGCAGCCAAAAACATTCAGTACTTC
>TRBJ2-3|few|TRBD2|TRBV7-2
CASSLQGGRAIDTQYF
TGTGCCAGCAGCTTACAGGGCGGGAGGGCGATAGATACGCAGTATTTT
>TRBJ2-1|few|TRBD2|TRBV12-3/TRBV12-4
CASSSQLGLAGASYNEQFF
TGTGCCAGCAGTTCTCAGCTCGGACTAGCGGGCGCCTCCTACAATGAGCAGTTCTTC
>TRBJ1-4|.|.|TRBV9
CASSAEGVGEKLFF
TGTGCCAGCAGCGCCGAAGGGGTTGGCGAAAAACTGTTTTTT
>TRBJ2-7|few|.|TRBV20-1
CSARGLGVREQYF
TGCAGTGCAAGGGGACTCGGGGTCCGCGAGCAGTACTTC
>TRBJ2-7|.|.|TRBV29-1
CSVVGRTYYEQYF
TGCAGCGTTGTGGGTCGGACCTACTACGAGCAGTACTTC
>TRBJ2-3|few|.|TRBV4-3
CASSQDWIVGRNTDTQYF
TGCGCCAGCAGCCAAGACTGGATTGTGGGACGCAACACAGATACGCAGTATTTT
>TRBJ2-3|.|.|TRBV4-3
CASSAEQVHDTQYF
TGCGCCAGCAGCGCCGAGCAAGTGCATGATACGCAGTATTTT
>TRBJ2-2|few|TRBD1|TRBV5-1
CASSPTLGQGTNTGELFF
TGCGCCAGCAGCCCCACCCTAGGACAGGGGACGAACACCGGGGAGCTGTTTTTT
>TRBJ1-6|few|.|TRBV9
CASSVGSEPNSPLHF
TGTGCCAGCAGCGTAGGTTCAGAGCCGAATTCACCCCTCCACTTT
>TRBJ2-2|.|.|TRBV15
CATSTQGFWNTGELFF
TGTGCCACCAGCACCCAAGGTTTTTGGAACACCGGGGAGCTGTTTTTT
>TRBJ2-1|few|.|TRBV20-1
CSATLGPARGNEQFF
TGCAGTGCAACACTGGGACCGGCCCGGGGCAATGAGCAGTTCTTC
>TRBJ1-4|many|.|TRBV20-1
CSARAFGREKLFF
TGCAGTGCTAGAGCATTCGGTAGGGAAAAACTGTTTTTT
>TRBJ2-7|few|TRBD2|TRBV12-3/TRBV12-4
CASTLGGTGYEQYF
TGTGCCAGCACCTTGGGGGGGACGGGCTACGAGCAGTACTTC
>TRBJ2-3|.|TRBD2|TRBV20-1
CSAVTGLEGTDTQYF
TGCAGTGCCGTAACCGGACTAGAGGGCACAGATACGCAGTATTTT
>TRBJ2-7|few|.|TRBV3-1
CASSHGGSEQYF
TGTGCCAGCAGCCATGGGGGATCTGAGCAGTACTTC
>TRBJ2-1|.|.|TRBV5-1
CASSLERQGLQFF
TGCGCCAGCAGCTTGGAGCGACAGGGACTCCAGTTCTTC
>TRBJ1-2|few|TRBD1|TRBV20-1
CSASIPGGDYGYTF
TGCAGTGCTAGCATCCCAGGGGGCGACTATGGCTACACCTTC
>TRBJ2-4|.|TRBD1|TRBV25-1
CASSGGDRHQYF
TGTGCCAGCAGTGGGGGGGACAGGCATCAGTACTTC
>TRBJ1-3|.|TRBD1|TRBV2
CASIEGSTGQSGNTIYF
TGTGCCAGCATTGAGGGGTCGACAGGGCAGTCTGGAAACACCATATATTTT
>TRBJ2-3|few|.|TRBV6-4
CASSVGGSTDTQYF
TGTGCCAGCAGTGTCGGGGGAAGCACAGATACGCAGTATTTT
>TRBJ1-3|.|.|TRBV20-1
CSALVGRVRNTIYF
TGCAGTGCCCTCGTGGGGAGGGTGAGAAACACCATATATTTT
>TRBJ2-1|many|.|TRBV20-1
CSARPSRDPRKGEQFF
TGCAGTGCTAGACCGAGCCGGGACCCACGGAAGGGCGAGCAGTTCTTC
>TRBJ2-1|few|TRBD2|TRBV12-3/TRBV12-4
CASSLGTSGINEQFF
TGTGCCAGCAGTTTGGGGACTAGCGGGATCAATGAGCAGTTCTTC
>TRBJ2-7|.|TRBD2|TRBV20-1
CSAYPGGSLDEQYF
TGCAGTGCTTACCCGGGAGGATCACTCGACGAGCAGTACTTC
>TRBJ2-7|many|.|TRBV5-1
CASSLRYGRNSYEQYF
TGCGCCAGCAGCTTGCGATATGGTCGAAACTCCTACGAGCAGTACTTC
>TRBJ1-2|.|.|TRBV6-1
CASSAGGGYTF
TGTGCCAGCAGTGCCGGGGGGGGCTACACCTTC
>TRBJ2-1|.|TRBD1|TRBV7-2
CASSPGQGARQFF
TGTGCCAGCAGCCCGGGACAGGGGGCGCGACAGTTCTTC
>TRBJ2-3|many|TRBD1|TRBV20-1
CSATTGGWTDTQYF
TGCAGTGCCACCACAGGGGGTTGGACAGATACGCAGTATTTT
>TRBJ1-1|few|.|TRBV20-1
CSARAGGINTEAFF
TGCAGTGCTAGAGCCGGGGGTATTAACACTGAAGCTTTCTTT
>TRBJ2-3|few|.|TRBV11-2
CASSLDAGGDTQYF
TGTGCCAGCAGCTTAGACGCCGGGGGAGATACGCAGTATTTT
>TRBJ1-1|.|.|TRBV3-1
CASSSPVVGPRFREAFF
TGTGCCAGCAGCTCCCCTGTTGTGGGTCCGCGGTTTAGGGAAGCTTTCTTT
>TRBJ2-3|.|.|TRBV12-3/TRBV12-4
CASSADRSTDTQYF
TGTGCCAGCAGCGCAGACAGGTCGACAGATACGCAGTATTTT
>TRBJ2-5|few|.|TRBV20-1
CSAQARMSETQYF
TGCAGTGCTCAAGCACGGATGTCGGAGACCCAGTACTTC
>TRBJ2-5|.|TRBD1|TRBV20-1
CSARSDRGNPPRDLGAQYF
TGCAGTGCTAGATCCGACAGGGGTAATCCTCCAAGAGACCTAGGGGCCCAGTACTTC
>TRBJ2-2|many|.|TRBV12-3/TRBV12-4
CASSGDLARGTGELFF
TGTGCCAGCAGTGGAGACTTGGCTAGGGGGACCGGGGAGCTGTTTTTT
>TRBJ2-2|.|.|TRBV7-2
CASSLAQGLNTGELFF
TGTGCCAGCAGCTTAGCGCAGGGATTGAACACCGGGGAGCTGTTTTTT
>TRBJ2-3|few|TRBD2|TRBV11-1
CASSPPRTSGSFADTQYF
TGTGCCAGCAGCCCCCCCCGGACTAGCGGGAGCTTCGCAGATACGCAGTATTTT
>TRBJ2-3|few|TRBD2|TRBV4-3
CASSQAGRSVADTQYF
TGCGCCAGCAGCCAAGCCGGGAGGAGCGTTGCAGATACGCAGTATTTT
>TRBJ2-3|.|TRBD2|TRBV5-1
CASSLGQVLLAGGTRDTQYF
TGCGCCAGCAGCTTGGGACAAGTCCTACTAGCGGGCGGGACGAGGGATACGCAGTATTTT
>TRBJ2-7|.|.|TRBV20-1
CSARDKGAQYF
TGCAGTGCTAGAGATAAGGGCGCGCAGTACTTC